What follows are 21 T cell receptor beta chains derived from one specimen sequenced in a study of shared clonotypes between healthy human individuals. Measured with immunoSEQ multiplex PCR; TCRdb has only the in-frame clones, and not every one. The sample includes more than 2,000,000 clones, approximately 94% of them seen just once. The sequenced sample consisted of naive CD4+ T cells sorted from blood. Subset given: CD45RA+ positively selected. The receptors were sampled from a man aged 18 to 35 in good health.

The J gene is TRBJ2-3, the V gene TRBV9; D tentatively reads TRBD1 or TRBD2 (6 bases each). This CDR3 has 14 residues. Germline V gene lookup returns CDR1 SGDLS and CDR2 YYNGEE. Trimming cost V 3 bases and J 2 bases, with 10 bases left between them. Here the CDR3 DNA reads TGTGCCAGCAGCGGTCGGGGGCACACAGATACGCAGTATTTT. This codes for CASSGRGHTDTQYF.

This chain joins TRBV9 and TRBJ2-1; D might be TRBD1 (6 bases). V was trimmed by 0 bases and J by 10 bases, leaving 20 bases between them. The CDR3 has 16 residues. Germline V CDR1 and CDR2: SGDLS, YYNGEE. CDR3: CASSVVPRQAFTEQFF. CDR3 DNA: TGTGCCAGCAGCGTAGTCCCCCGACAGGCTTTCACCGAGCAGTTCTTC.

The sample holds one count of this clone. The CDR3 loop reads CASSERDEKLFF. For the CDR3, the DNA is TGTGCCAGCAGTGAAAGGGATGAAAAACTGTTTTTT. The chain employs TRBV6-1 and TRBJ1-4; no firm D call. CDR1 and CDR2 (germline): MNHNS, SASEGT. The CDR3 totals 12 residues. The V and J ends lost 2 bases and 6 bases respectively, with 4 bases between them.

The chain links TRBV9 to TRBJ1-3; D gene unclear. CDR3 length: 13 amino acids. CDR1 SGDLS and CDR2 YYNGEE come from the germline V gene. V was trimmed by 3 bases and J by 14 bases, leaving 18 bases between them. CDR3 in DNA: TGTGCCAGCAGCGAGCCGTGGACGCAGATTTTATATTTT. Translated, it gives CASSEPWTQILYF.

V usage is TRBV10-3 and J usage is TRBJ1-4; 7 bases line up with TRBD1. Germline assignment: CDR1 ENHRY and CDR2 SYGVKD. The V gene end was trimmed by 0 bases and the J gene end by 8 bases; junction bases not matched to a gene: 6. This CDR3 is 15 amino acids long. The DNA for the CDR3 is TGTGCCATCAGTGAGTCGGAGGGGGCACCCGAAAAACTGTTTTTT. This codes for CAISESEGAPEKLFF.

The chain employs TRBV7-9 and TRBJ1-2, with D maybe TRBD1 (6 bases). The CDR3 consists of 14 residues. Germline CDR1 SEHNR, CDR2 FQNEAQ (reference sequence). V lost 5 bases, J lost 11 bases, and 21 bases lay in between. The CDR3 reads CASSEIVGGIGYTF. CDR3 nucleotides: TGTGCCAGCAGCGAAATAGTAGGGGGTATCGGGTACACCTTC.

The chain carries TRBV28 and TRBJ1-3, with D possibly TRBD1 on 5 matching bases. The V end lost 3 bases, the J end lost 3 bases, and 12 bases lay between the germline ends. CDR3 length equals 15 residues. Germline lookup yields CDR1 MDHEN and CDR2 SYDVKM. CDR3 protein: CASSFGAIGGNTIYF. CDR3 nucleotide sequence: TGTGCCAGCAGTTTCGGGGCCATCGGTGGAAACACCATATATTTT.

This rearrangement joins TRBV6-5 to TRBJ2-7; tentatively, D is TRBD2 (7 bases). Deletions cut 6 bases from V and 3 bases from J, with 15 bases between. CDR3 length: 14 amino acids. Looked up from germline, CDR1 is MNHEY and CDR2 is SVGAGI. DNA of the CDR3: TGTGCCAGCAGGAGGGGGGGCGGTGACTACGAGCAGTACTTC. The encoded protein is CASRRGGGDYEQYF.

V usage is TRBV7-2 and J usage is TRBJ2-5, with TRBD2 matching 10 bases. The V and J ends lost 1 base and 5 bases, in that order; junction bases with no gene match: 13. Germline CDR1 and CDR2: SGHTA and FQGNSA. This CDR3 is built from 18 residues. This chain's CDR3 is CASSLGAWRLAGDETQYF. The CDR3 DNA follows: TGTGCCAGCAGCTTAGGAGCGTGGCGTCTAGCGGGGGATGAGACCCAGTACTTC.

Comments on this clone: Additional DNA sequences in this sample encode the identical CDR3. The genes are TRBV7-9 and TRBJ1-2; TRBD1 aligns across 9 bases. The CDR3 sequence is 14 residues long. V was clipped by 4 bases and J by 3 bases; unmatched bases: 3. The germline V gene has CDR1 SEHNR and CDR2 FQNEAQ (reference sequence). CDR3 residues: CASSSDRGDYGYTF. For the CDR3, the DNA is TGTGCCAGCAGCTCCGACAGGGGGGACTATGGCTACACCTTC.

The rearrangement links TRBV6-5 to TRBJ1-1; D uncertain. Germline V gives CDR1 MNHEY, CDR2 SVGAGI. V dropped 6 bases and J dropped 1 base, with 12 bases sitting between them. The CDR3 has 14 amino acids. In nucleotides, the CDR3 is TGTGCCAGCAGGGACCGATCCAAGAACACTGAAGCTTTCTTT. It yields the protein CASRDRSKNTEAFF.

A few counts support this clone. The chain has TRBV2 and TRBJ2-7; no reliable D call. The germline V gene has CDR1 SNHLY and CDR2 FYNNEI. The V end lost 2 bases, the J end lost 2 bases, and 4 bases lay between the germline ends. This CDR3 has 12 residues. The CDR3 sequence: CASSEKAYEQYF. CDR3 DNA sequence: TGTGCCAGCAGTGAAAAGGCCTACGAGCAGTACTTC.

This clone was counted a few times. The chain couples TRBV10-2 to TRBJ1-6, with D hard to call. The length of the CDR3 is 14 residues. V was clipped by 3 bases and J by 7 bases, with 10 bases between them. Germline V CDR1 and CDR2: WSHSY, SAAADI. CDR3 region: CASSDNSGNSPLHF. The CDR3 DNA sequence: TGCGCCAGCAGTGATAACTCCGGGAATTCACCCCTCCACTTT.

The rearrangement links TRBV7-8 to TRBJ1-5, with 8 bases lining up with TRBD1. Germline lookup yields CDR1 SGHVS and CDR2 FQNEAQ. Germline trimming cut 5 bases from V and 4 bases from J; bases unmatched to any gene: 10. This CDR3 region has 16 residues. CDR3 nucleotides: TGTGCCAGCAGCCCGTACCAGACAGGGGCGAATCAGCCCCAGCATTTT. As protein: CASSPYQTGANQPQHF.

The sample holds one count of this clone. This rearrangement joins TRBV5-1 to TRBJ2-3; 11 bases agree with TRBD2. CDR3 size: 17 residues. Germline V gene lookup returns CDR1 SGHRS and CDR2 YFSETQ. The V segment lost 3 bases and the J segment 3 bases; nucleotides outside the gene matches: 9. DNA of the CDR3: TGCGCCAGCAGCTGGGCTACTAGCGGGAGTGGTACAGATACGCAGTATTTT. Amino acids: CASSWATSGSGTDTQYF.

This chain joins TRBV6-5 and TRBJ1-2, with a possible D match to TRBD1 (6 bases). Looked up from germline, CDR1 is MNHEY and CDR2 is SVGAGI. V shed 0 bases and J shed 14 bases, with 22 bases lying between them. CDR3 length: 15 residues. CDR3 nucleotide sequence: TGTGCCAGCAGTTACTCGGGAGCCGGGGGCGGGAGCTGGACCTTC. Amino acids: CASSYSGAGGGSWTF.

V gene TRBV11-2 combines with J gene TRBJ2-3; 9 nucleotides match TRBD2. The CDR3 is 15 residues long. V lost 1 base and J lost 2; bases outside the gene matches: 1. From germline, CDR1 is SGHAT and CDR2 FQNNGV. CDR3 loop: CASSLASGNTDTQYF. CDR3 nucleotides: TGTGCCAGCAGCTTAGCTAGCGGGAACACAGATACGCAGTATTTT.

This clone was counted a few times. The genes are TRBV28 and TRBJ1-6; TRBD1 aligns across 9 bases. Trimming at V came to 3 bases and at J to 10 bases, leaving 1 base not matched to a gene. Germline assignment: CDR1 MDHEN and CDR2 SYDVKM. This CDR3 region has 13 residues. The CDR3 protein is CASSLDRGSPLHF. The CDR3 nucleotides are TGTGCCAGCAGTTTGGACAGGGGATCACCCCTCCACTTT.

To note about this clone: The junction departs from germline at one end; a sequencing error may be responsible. This chain links TRBV28 with TRBJ1-5; TRBD1 is a possible D gene (5 bases). Germline values: CDR1 MDHEN, CDR2 SYDVKM. This CDR3 has 18 amino acids. CDR3 in amino acids: CASSFGRVPTSSNQSQHF. The CDR3 DNA reads as TGTGCCAGCAGTTTTGGCAGGGTGCCCACTAGTAGCAATCAGTCCCAGCATTTT. The full variable domain, in which reference TRBV28 and TRBJ1-5 provide the parts outside the CDR3, is DVKVTQSSRYLVKRTGEKVFLECVQDMDHENMFWYRQDPGLGLRLIYFSYDVKMKEKGDIPEGYSVSREKKERFSLILESASTNQTSMYLCASSFGRVPTSSNQSQHFGDGTRLSIL.

As DNA, the CDR3 is TGTGCCAGCAGCCTACCTTGGGGGAGGGCAGATACGCAGTATTTT. Protein product: CASSLPWGRADTQYF. The chain recombines TRBV11-2 with TRBJ2-3, with 7 bases aligning to TRBD2. This CDR3 comprises 15 residues. The germline V gene has CDR1 SGHAT and CDR2 FQNNGV. Trimming cost V 5 bases and J 4 bases; bases outside gene matches: 9.

A remark on this clone: In the same sample, other DNA sequences code for this CDR3. The rearrangement uses TRBV10-3 and TRBJ2-5; a weak D match, TRBD2 (6 bases). Germline values: CDR1 ENHRY, CDR2 SYGVKD. The CDR3 contains 14 residues. Trimming pared 0 bases from V and 5 bases from J, leaving 10 bases between. The CDR3 nucleotides are TGTGCCATCAGTGAGTCGGCCGCGGGGGAGACCCAGTACTTC. It encodes CAISESAAGETQYF.